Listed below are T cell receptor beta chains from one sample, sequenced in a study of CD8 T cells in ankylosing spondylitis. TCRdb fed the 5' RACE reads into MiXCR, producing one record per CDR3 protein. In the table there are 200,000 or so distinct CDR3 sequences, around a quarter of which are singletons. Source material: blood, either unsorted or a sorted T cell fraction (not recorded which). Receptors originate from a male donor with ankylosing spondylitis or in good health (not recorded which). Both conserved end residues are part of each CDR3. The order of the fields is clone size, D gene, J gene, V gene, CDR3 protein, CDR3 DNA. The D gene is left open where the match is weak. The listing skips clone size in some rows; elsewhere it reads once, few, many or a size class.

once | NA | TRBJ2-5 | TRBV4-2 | CASSQVSGGQETQYF | TGTGCCAGCAGCCAAGTGTCCGGGGGACAAGAGACCCAGTACTTC
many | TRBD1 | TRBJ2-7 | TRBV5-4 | CASSLPGQFYEQYF | TGTGCCAGCAGTCTACCGGGACAGTTCTACGAGCAGTACTTC
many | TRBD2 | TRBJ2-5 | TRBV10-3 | CAISELAGEETQYF | TGTGCCATCAGTGAACTAGCGGGAGAAGAGACCCAGTACTTC
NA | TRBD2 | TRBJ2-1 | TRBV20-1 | CSATIAGGLSYNEQFF | TGCAGTGCCACAATAGCGGGGGGCCTCTCCTACAATGAGCAGTTCTTC
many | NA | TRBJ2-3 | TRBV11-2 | CASSLAGERATDTQYF | TGTGCCAGCAGCTTAGCGGGAGAACGCGCCACAGATACGCAGTATTTT
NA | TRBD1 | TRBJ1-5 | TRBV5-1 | CASSPGGTANQPQHF | TGCGCCAGCAGCCCTGGTGGGACAGCTAATCAGCCCCAGCATTTT
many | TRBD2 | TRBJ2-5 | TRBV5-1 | CATSLGRGERRGETQYF | TGCGCCACTTCCCTCGGGAGGGGCGAGCGTAGGGGAGAGACCCAGTACTTC
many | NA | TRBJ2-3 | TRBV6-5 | CASSYDSTDTQYF | TGTGCCAGCAGTTACGACAGTACAGATACGCAGTATTTT
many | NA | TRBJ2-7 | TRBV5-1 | CASSAGDNWAYEQYF | TGCGCCAGCAGCGCTGGGGACAATTGGGCCTACGAGCAGTACTTC
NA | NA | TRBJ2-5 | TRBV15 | CATSRVHLETQYF | TGTGCCACCAGCAGAGTGCACCTGGAGACCCAGTACTTC
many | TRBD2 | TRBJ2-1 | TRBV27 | CASSLPWTSGNNEQFF | TGTGCCAGCAGCTTACCCTGGACTAGCGGGAACAATGAGCAGTTCTTC
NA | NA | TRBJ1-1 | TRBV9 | CASSPTPNTEAFF | TGTGCCAGCAGCCCAACCCCAAACACTGAAGCTTTCTTT
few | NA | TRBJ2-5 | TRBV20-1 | CSAYDFASRQETQYF | TGCAGTGCTTATGATTTCGCTAGCAGGCAAGAGACCCAGTACTTC
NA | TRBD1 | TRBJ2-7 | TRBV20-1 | CSARQGAQSYEQYF | TGCAGTGCTCGGCAGGGGGCCCAATCCTACGAGCAGTACTTC
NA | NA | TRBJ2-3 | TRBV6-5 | CASSYNREGTQYF | TGTGCCAGCAGCTACAACAGGGAGGGTACGCAGTATTTT
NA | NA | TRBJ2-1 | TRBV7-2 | CASSLDPQSNEQFF | TGTGCCAGCAGCTTAGACCCGCAAAGCAATGAGCAGTTCTTC
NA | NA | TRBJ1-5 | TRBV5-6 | CASSAGPGIEPQHF | TGTGCCAGCAGCGCGGGACCTGGGATTGAGCCCCAGCATTTT
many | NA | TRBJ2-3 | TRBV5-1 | CASSGSGTDTQYF | TGCGCCAGCAGCGGGTCAGGCACAGATACGCAGTATTTT
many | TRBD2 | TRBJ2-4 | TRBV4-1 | CASSQGGTGEGRVGNIQYF | TGCGCCAGCAGCCAAGGTGGGACCGGGGAGGGCCGAGTGGGGAACATTCAGTACTTC
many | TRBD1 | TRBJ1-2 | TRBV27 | CASRGRGRGYNYGYTF | TGTGCCAGCAGAGGACGCGGCAGGGGGTATAACTATGGCTACACCTTC
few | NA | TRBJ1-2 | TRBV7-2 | CASSDPHRERYGYTF | TGTGCCAGCAGCGATCCTCATCGGGAGCGGTATGGCTACACCTTC
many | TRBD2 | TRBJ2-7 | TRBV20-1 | CSANRASGRVVYEQYF | TGCAGTGCTAACCGGGCTAGCGGGAGGGTGGTCTACGAGCAGTACTTC
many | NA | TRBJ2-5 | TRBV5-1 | CATSRGRGLETQYF | TGCGCCACATCACGAGGTCGGGGTTTAGAGACCCAGTACTTC
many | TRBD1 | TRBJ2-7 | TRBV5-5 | CASSLASGTGNYEQYF | TGTGCCAGCAGCTTGGCCTCAGGGACAGGGAACTACGAGCAGTACTTC
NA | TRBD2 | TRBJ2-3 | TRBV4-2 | CASSINSGRAIEDTQYF | TGTGCCAGCAGCATTAATAGCGGGAGGGCCATTGAAGATACGCAGTATTTT
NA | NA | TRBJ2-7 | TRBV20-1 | CSATQGGYEQYF | TGCAGTGCAACACAGGGAGGGTACGAGCAGTACTTC
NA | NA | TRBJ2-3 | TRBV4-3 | CASSQEQSHTQYF | TGCGCCAGCAGCCAAGAACAGAGCCATACGCAGTATTTT
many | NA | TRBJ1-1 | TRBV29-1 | CSAHPGQNTEAFF | TGCAGCGCGCATCCAGGCCAGAACACTGAAGCTTTCTTT
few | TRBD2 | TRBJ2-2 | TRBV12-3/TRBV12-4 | CASSFILAGGYGELFF | TGTGCCAGCAGTTTTATCCTAGCGGGAGGGTACGGGGAGCTGTTTTTT
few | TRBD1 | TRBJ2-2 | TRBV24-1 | CATSGTGPTGELFF | TGTGCCACCAGTGGGACAGGGCCCACCGGGGAGCTGTTTTTT
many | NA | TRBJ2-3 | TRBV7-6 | CASSLSKAGSDTQYF | TGTGCCAGCAGCTTATCTAAAGCTGGGTCAGATACGCAGTATTTT
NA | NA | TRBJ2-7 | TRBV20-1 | CSAIRDVSYEQYF | TGCAGTGCTATCCGGGACGTCTCCTACGAGCAGTACTTC
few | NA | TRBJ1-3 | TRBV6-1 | CASSQRQLPPGNTIYF | TGTGCCAGCAGCCAGAGACAGCTCCCCCCTGGAAACACCATATATTTT
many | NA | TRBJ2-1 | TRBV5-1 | CASSQDSYNEQFF | TGCGCCAGCAGCCAGGACTCCTACAATGAGCAGTTCTTC
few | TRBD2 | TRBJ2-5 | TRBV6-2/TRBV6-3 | CASSLLAGVETQYF | TGTGCCAGCAGTCTCCTAGCGGGAGTGGAGACCCAGTACTTC
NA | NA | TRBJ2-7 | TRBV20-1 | CSFGDRAYEQYF | TGCAGTTTTGGGGACCGAGCCTACGAGCAGTACTTC
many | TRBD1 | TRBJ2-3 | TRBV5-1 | CASSPRGQPQTDTQYF | TGCGCCAGCAGCCCGAGGGGACAGCCTCAAACAGATACGCAGTATTTT
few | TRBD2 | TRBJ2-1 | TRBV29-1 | CSVAGLAGGPDSGEQFF | TGCAGCGTTGCCGGTCTAGCGGGAGGGCCGGATTCTGGTGAGCAGTTCTTC
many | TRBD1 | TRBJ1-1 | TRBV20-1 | CSARDSGGADTEAFF | TGCAGTGCTAGAGACTCAGGGGGCGCGGACACTGAAGCTTTCTTT
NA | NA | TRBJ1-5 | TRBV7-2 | CASSLAGINQPQHF | TGTGCCAGCAGCTTAGCAGGGATAAATCAGCCCCAGCATTTT
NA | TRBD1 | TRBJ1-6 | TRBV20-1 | CSARGGQGNSPLHF | TGCAGTGCTAGGGGGGGACAGGGCAATTCACCCCTCCACTTT
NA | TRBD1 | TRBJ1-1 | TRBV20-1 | CSAGQGLGTEAFF | TGCAGTGCCGGACAGGGGTTGGGCACTGAAGCTTTCTTT
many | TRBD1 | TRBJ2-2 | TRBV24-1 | CATSDGTVTGELFF | TGTGCCACCAGTGATGGGACAGTAACCGGGGAGCTGTTTTTT
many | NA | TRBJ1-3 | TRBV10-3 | CAITPGQSSGNTIYF | TGTGCCATCACCCCTGGACAGAGCTCTGGAAACACCATATATTTT
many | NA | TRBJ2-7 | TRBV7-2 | CASSPTQGYEQYF | TGTGCCAGCAGTCCTACGCAGGGCTACGAGCAGTACTTC
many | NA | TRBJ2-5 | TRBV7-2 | CASSKRTPSQETQYF | TGTGCCAGCAGCAAGAGGACACCATCCCAAGAGACCCAGTACTTC
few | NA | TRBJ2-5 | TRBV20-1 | CSASGGTQYF | TGCAGTGCTTCTGGTGGGACCCAGTACTTC